These 2 T cell receptor beta chains were all obtained from the same sample, sequenced in a study of OX40 agonist ivuxolimab in advanced cancers. Only in-frame clones appear in the TCRdb table, and some are missing; sequencing was by immunoSEQ multiplex PCR. The sample holds fewer than 85,000 clones, approximately 86% seen once. The starting material was CD4+ or CD8+ T cells sorted from blood, obtained in a trial of the OX40 agonist ivuxolimab. The receptors here all came from an adult with an advanced solid tumor such as melanoma, head and neck, liver or kidney cancer.

This chain links TRBV18 with TRBJ2-7; possibly TRBD1 for D (6 bases). V was cut by 6 bases and J by 3 bases, with 18 bases left in between. Germline V CDR1 and CDR2: KGHSH, LQKENI. CDR3 length equals 15 residues. The DNA of the CDR3 is TGTGCCAGCTCCCCCCGACAGGTAGTCCGCTACGAGCAGTACTTC. Protein: CASSPRQVVRYEQYF.

The chain carries TRBV28 and TRBJ2-3; D is tentatively TRBD1 or TRBD2 (6 bases each). The V and J ends lost 7 bases and 0 bases respectively, with 14 bases between them. The CDR3 is made up of 15 amino acids. Germline V lookup: CDR1 MDHEN, CDR2 SYDVKM. The CDR3 sequence: CASIERGASTDTQYF. The CDR3, as DNA: TGTGCCAGCATAGAAAGGGGGGCTAGCACAGATACGCAGTATTTT.